The 16 T cell receptor beta chains given below trace back to one sample, sequenced in a study of cytomegalovirus exposure and HLA in healthy donors. The PCR had 60 Vbeta and 13 Jbeta primers. Sequenced by immunoSEQ multiplex PCR; TCRdb stores in-frame clones only, minus some. The sample consists of 150,000 to 200,000 clones, approximately 73% of them appearing once. Sequenced material: PBMCs. These receptors were collected from a woman younger than 35 in good health and CMV-seropositive.

The table lists this clone with a count of one. The chain carries TRBV30 and TRBJ2-7; D ambiguous. V lost 2 bases and J lost 2, with 10 bases in between. The CDR3 covers 13 residues. CDR1 GTSNPN and CDR2 SVGIG come from the germline V gene (reference sequence). The CDR3 DNA follows: TGTGCCTGGAGTCGTGGAACAGCCTACGAGCAGTACTTC. This translates into CAWSRGTAYEQYF.

The gene calls are TRBV5-4 and TRBJ2-7, with 8 bases lining up with TRBD1. The CDR3 spans 14 residues. V was pared by 1 base and J by 1 base, with 1 base of the junction left unmatched. Germline loops: CDR1 SGHNT, CDR2 YYREEE (reference sequence). Here the CDR3 reads CASSLWDRSYEQYF. CDR3 coding DNA: TGTGCCAGCAGCTTGTGGGACAGGTCCTACGAGCAGTACTTC.

The table lists this clone with a few counts. The rearrangement joins TRBV28 to TRBJ1-1, with TRBD1 matching 7 bases. Losses at the gene ends were 5 bases for V and 2 bases for J; bases not matched to a gene: 11. There are 16 residues in the CDR3. In germline, CDR1 is MDHEN, CDR2 SYDVKM. The CDR3 sequence: CASSASIPGGNTEAFF. The CDR3 DNA follows: TGTGCCAGCAGTGCATCAATTCCAGGGGGTAACACTGAAGCTTTCTTT.

This clone was counted between two and nine times. V gene TRBV6-6 combines with J gene TRBJ2-1, with 10 bases fitting TRBD2. From germline, CDR1 is MNHNY and CDR2 SVGAGI (reference sequence). CDR3 length equals 16 residues. The V and J ends lost 5 bases and 5 bases, in that order; junction bases with no gene match: 9. CDR3 nucleotide sequence: TGTGCCAGCAGTCCCTCTAGCGGGGGCTACAACAATGAGCAGTTCTTC. Translation gives CASSPSSGGYNNEQFF.

This chain connects TRBV18 to TRBJ2-1, with TRBD1 matching over 11 bases. The CDR3 is 17 amino acids. Per the germline V gene, CDR1 is KGHSH and CDR2 is LQKENI. With 0 bases clipped from V and 10 bases from J, the junction kept 11 bases outside the gene matches. The CDR3 loop is CASSPPQLGQGAREQFF. The CDR3 region has the DNA TGTGCCAGCTCACCACCGCAACTCGGACAGGGGGCTCGGGAGCAGTTCTTC. Combining the CDR3 with reference TRBV18 and TRBJ2-1 gives the whole variable domain NAGVMQNPRHLVRRRGQEARLRCSPMKGHSHVYWYRQLPEEGLKFMVYLQKENIIDESGMPKERFSAEFPKEGPSILRIQQVVRGDSAAYFCASSPPQLGQGAREQFFGPGTRLTVL.

The chain has TRBV4-3 and TRBJ1-2; D may be TRBD1 (6 bases). This CDR3 region has 15 residues. Germline values: CDR1 LGHNA, CDR2 YSLEER. Trimming took off 0 bases at V and 2 bases at J, with 10 bases between the two ends. In DNA, the CDR3 is TGCGCCAGCAGCCAAGAAGGTACAGGGAACTATGGCTACACCTTC. Amino acids: CASSQEGTGNYGYTF.

Of note for this clone: No conserved phenylalanine or tryptophan is present at the end of the CDR3, so a read error is the likely explanation. J is TRBJ1-1 and V is TRBV10-3; D is possibly TRBD1 (6 bases). V lost 2 bases, J lost 7 bases, and 11 bases lay in between. The germline gives CDR1 ENHRY, CDR2 SYGVKD. The length of the CDR3 is 13 residues. In DNA form, the CDR3 reads TGTGCCATCAGTGAGAGGACAGAGATTGAAGCTTTCCTT. Encoded protein: CAISERTEIEAFL.

This clone was counted only a few times. The gene calls are TRBV7-2 and TRBJ2-1; TRBD2 matches 9 bases. V was clipped by 3 bases and J by 8 bases; unmatched bases: 5. Germline lookup yields CDR1 SGHTA and CDR2 FQGNSA. The CDR3 contains 14 residues. The CDR3 protein is CASSFEGLAHEQFF. Here the CDR3 DNA reads TGTGCCAGCAGCTTTGAGGGACTAGCCCATGAGCAGTTCTTC.

The chain is built from TRBV13 and TRBJ1-1; D is unclear. Trimming pared 2 bases from V and 0 bases from J, leaving 10 bases between. From germline, CDR1 is PRHDT and CDR2 FYEKMQ (reference sequence). The CDR3 is 15 amino acids. The CDR3 loop reads CASSLIAEMNTEAFF. The CDR3 DNA sequence: TGTGCCAGCAGCTTAATAGCGGAAATGAACACTGAAGCTTTCTTT.

In its sample, this clone was seen a few times. V gene TRBV7-8 combines with J gene TRBJ2-6; D may be TRBD2 (5 bases). CDR1 and CDR2 from the germline V gene are SGHVS and FQNEAQ. CDR3 length: 15 residues. The V end was cut by 4 bases, the J end by 1 base, with 8 bases between. In DNA, the CDR3 is TGTGCCAGCAGCTCCGGGGTTTCTGGGGCCAACGTCCTGACTTTC. Translating gives CASSSGVSGANVLTF.

The chain combines TRBV18 with TRBJ2-3; 10 bases agree with TRBD2. There are 16 residues in the CDR3. Germline CDR1 KGHSH, CDR2 LQKENI. With V trimmed by 2 bases and J by 4 bases, 6 bases remained unmatched. The CDR3 region has the DNA TGTGCCAGCTCACCAAACGGAGCGGGGGGGGCAGATACGCAGTATTTT. Translated: CASSPNGAGGADTQYF.

V and J are TRBV19 and TRBJ1-5; a weak D match, TRBD1 (6 bases). The CDR3 is 13 residues long. Germline CDR1 LNHDA, CDR2 SQIVND (reference sequence). The germline V and J ends were trimmed by 3 bases and 10 bases, with 13 bases remaining between them. DNA of the CDR3: TGTGCCAGTAGTATCATTCAGGGGCGACCCCAGCATTTT. Its protein is CASSIIQGRPQHF.

The genes are TRBV7-6 and TRBJ2-1; 7 bases are a match to TRBD1. From germline, CDR1 is SGHVS and CDR2 FNYEAQ. The CDR3 is 15 residues long. Trimming took 4 bases from V and 4 from J; bases not matched to a gene: 7. CDR3 residues: CASSSGQDFYNEQFF. DNA for the CDR3: TGTGCCAGCAGCTCAGGACAGGATTTTTACAATGAGCAGTTCTTC.

This clone appeared a single time. V is TRBV7-6 and J is TRBJ2-7, with D maybe TRBD1 (5 bases). Germline V gene lookup returns CDR1 SGHVS and CDR2 FNYEAQ. Trimming pared 5 bases from V and 4 bases from J, leaving 12 bases between. The CDR3 consists of 13 residues. This CDR3 is CASSTRTGYEQYF. In nucleotides, the CDR3 is TGTGCCAGCAGCACCAGAACAGGATACGAGCAGTACTTC.

This clone turned up a few times. The chain uses TRBV11-2 and TRBJ1-4; the D gene is possibly TRBD1 (5 bases). Germline CDR1 is SGHAT and CDR2 is FQNNGV. This CDR3 is 13 amino acids long. Trimming took off 3 bases at V and 5 bases at J, with 7 bases between the two ends. For the CDR3, the DNA is TGTGCCAGCAGCTTCCGGGGGAATGAAAAACTGTTTTTT. The encoded protein is CASSFRGNEKLFF.

This clone appeared once. The chain couples TRBV7-2 to TRBJ1-5, with TRBD1 matching over 11 bases. CDR1 SGHTA and CDR2 FQGNSA come from the germline V gene. The CDR3 spans 15 residues. The trim removed 1 base at V and 10 bases at J, leaving 6 bases unmatched. This CDR3 reads CASSLGTGGVLPQHF. As DNA, the CDR3 is TGTGCCAGCAGCTTAGGGACAGGGGGCGTTCTACCCCAGCATTTT.